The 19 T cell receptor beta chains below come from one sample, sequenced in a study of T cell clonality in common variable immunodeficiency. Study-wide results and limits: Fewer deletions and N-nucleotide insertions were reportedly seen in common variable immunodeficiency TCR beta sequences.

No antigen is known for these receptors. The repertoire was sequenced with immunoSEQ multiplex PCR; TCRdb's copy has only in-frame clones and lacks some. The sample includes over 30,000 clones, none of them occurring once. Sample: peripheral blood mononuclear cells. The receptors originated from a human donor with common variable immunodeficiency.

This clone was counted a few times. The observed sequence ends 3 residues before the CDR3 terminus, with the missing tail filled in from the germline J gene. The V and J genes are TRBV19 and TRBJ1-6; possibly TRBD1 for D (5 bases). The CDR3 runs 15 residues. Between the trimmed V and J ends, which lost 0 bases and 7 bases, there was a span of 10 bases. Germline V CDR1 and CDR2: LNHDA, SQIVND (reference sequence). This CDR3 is CASSIETGRNSPLHF. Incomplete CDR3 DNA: TGTGCCAGTAGTATAGAAACAGGCCGAAATTCACCC.

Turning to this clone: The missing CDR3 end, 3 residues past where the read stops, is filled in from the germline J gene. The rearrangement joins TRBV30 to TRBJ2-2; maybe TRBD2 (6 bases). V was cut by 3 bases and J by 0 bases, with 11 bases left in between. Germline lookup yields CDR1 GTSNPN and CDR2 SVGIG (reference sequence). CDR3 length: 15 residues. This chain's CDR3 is CAWRGGSTNTGELFF. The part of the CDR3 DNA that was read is TGTGCCTGGAGGGGGGGATCTACGAACACCGGGGAG. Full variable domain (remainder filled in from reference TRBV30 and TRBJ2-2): SQTIHQWPATLVQPVGSPLSLECTVEGTSNPNLYWYRQAAGRGLQLLFYSVGIGQISSEVPQNLSASRPQDRQFILSSKKLLLSDSGFYLCAWRGGSTNTGELFFGEGSRLTVL.

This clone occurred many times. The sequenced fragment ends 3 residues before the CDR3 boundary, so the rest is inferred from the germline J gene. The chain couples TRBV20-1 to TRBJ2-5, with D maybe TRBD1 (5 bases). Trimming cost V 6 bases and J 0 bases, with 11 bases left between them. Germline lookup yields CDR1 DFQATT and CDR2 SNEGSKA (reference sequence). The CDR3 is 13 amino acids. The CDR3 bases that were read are TGCAGTGCAGGGGTCGCGTACCAAGAGACC. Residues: CSAGVAYQET. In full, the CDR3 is CSAGVAYQETQYF.

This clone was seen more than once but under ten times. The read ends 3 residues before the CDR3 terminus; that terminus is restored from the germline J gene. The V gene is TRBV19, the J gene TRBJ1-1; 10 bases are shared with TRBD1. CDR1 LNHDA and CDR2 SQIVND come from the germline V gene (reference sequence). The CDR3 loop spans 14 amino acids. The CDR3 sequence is CASSIDQGTGAAFF. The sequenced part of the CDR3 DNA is TGTGCCAGTAGTATAGATCAAGGGACAGGGGCA. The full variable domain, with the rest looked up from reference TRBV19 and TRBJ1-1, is DGGITQSPKYLFRKEGQNVTLSCEQNLNHDAMYWYRQDPGQGLRLIYYSQIVNDFQKGDIAEGYSVSREKKESFPLTVTSAQKNPTAFYLCASSIDQGTGAAFFGQGTRLTVV.

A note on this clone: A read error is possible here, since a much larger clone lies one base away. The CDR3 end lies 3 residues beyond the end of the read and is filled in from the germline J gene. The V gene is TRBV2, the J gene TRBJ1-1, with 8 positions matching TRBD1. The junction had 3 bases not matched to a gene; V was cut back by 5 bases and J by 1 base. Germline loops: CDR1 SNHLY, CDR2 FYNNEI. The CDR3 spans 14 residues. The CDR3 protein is CASSSGTGNTEAFF. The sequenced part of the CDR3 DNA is TGTGCCAGCAGTTCAGGGACAGGGAACACTGAA. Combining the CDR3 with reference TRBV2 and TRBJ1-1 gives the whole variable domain EPEVTQTPSHQVTQMGQEVILRCVPISNHLYFYWYRQILGQKVEFLVSFYNNEISEKSEIFDDQFSVERPDGSNFTLKIRSTKLEDSAMYFCASSSGTGNTEAFFGQGTRLTVV.

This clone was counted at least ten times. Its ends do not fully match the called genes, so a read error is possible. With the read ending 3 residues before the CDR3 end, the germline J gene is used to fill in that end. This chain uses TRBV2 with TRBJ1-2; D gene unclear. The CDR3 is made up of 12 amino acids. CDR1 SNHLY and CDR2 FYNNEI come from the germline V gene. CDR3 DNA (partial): TGTGCCAGCAGTGGCCGGGGTTATGAC. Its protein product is CASSGRGYD. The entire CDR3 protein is CASSGRGYDYTF.

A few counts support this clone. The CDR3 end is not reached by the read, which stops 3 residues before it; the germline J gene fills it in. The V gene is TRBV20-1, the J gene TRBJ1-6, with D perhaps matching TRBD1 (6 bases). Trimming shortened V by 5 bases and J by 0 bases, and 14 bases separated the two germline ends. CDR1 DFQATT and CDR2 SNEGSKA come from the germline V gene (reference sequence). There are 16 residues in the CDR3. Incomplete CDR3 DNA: TGCAGTGCTTCCGGACAGCCAAGCTCCTATAATTCACCC. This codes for CSASGQPSSYNSP. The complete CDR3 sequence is CSASGQPSSYNSPLHF.

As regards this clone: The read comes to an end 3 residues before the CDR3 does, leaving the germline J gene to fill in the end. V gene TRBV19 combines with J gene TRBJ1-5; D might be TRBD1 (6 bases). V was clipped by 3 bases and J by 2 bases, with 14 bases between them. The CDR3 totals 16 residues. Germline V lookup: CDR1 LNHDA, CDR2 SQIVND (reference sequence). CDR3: CASSMVGAGGNQPQHF. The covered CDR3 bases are TGTGCCAGTAGTATGGTGGGGGCAGGGGGCAATCAGCCC.

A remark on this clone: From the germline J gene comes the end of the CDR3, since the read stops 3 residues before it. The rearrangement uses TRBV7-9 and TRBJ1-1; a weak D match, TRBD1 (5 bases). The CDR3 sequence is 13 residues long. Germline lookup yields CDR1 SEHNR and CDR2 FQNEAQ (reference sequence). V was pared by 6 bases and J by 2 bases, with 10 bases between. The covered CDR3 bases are TGTGCCAGCAGGGGGCCCGTCAACACTGAA. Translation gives CASRGPVNTE. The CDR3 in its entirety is CASRGPVNTEAFF. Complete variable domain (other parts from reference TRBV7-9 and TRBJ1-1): DTGVSQNPRHKITKRGQNVTFRCDPISEHNRLYWYRQTLGQGPEFLTYFQNEAQLEKSRLLSDRFSAERPKGSFSTLEIQRTEQGDSAMYLCASRGPVNTEAFFGQGTRLTVV.

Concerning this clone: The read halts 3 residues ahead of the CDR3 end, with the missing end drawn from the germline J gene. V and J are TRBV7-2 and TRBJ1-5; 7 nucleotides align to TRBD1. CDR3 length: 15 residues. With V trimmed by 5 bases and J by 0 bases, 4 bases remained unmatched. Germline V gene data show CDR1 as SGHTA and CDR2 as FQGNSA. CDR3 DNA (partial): TGTGCCAGCAGCATGGGACAGATTAGCAATCAGCCC. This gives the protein CASSMGQISNQP. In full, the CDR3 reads CASSMGQISNQPQHF.

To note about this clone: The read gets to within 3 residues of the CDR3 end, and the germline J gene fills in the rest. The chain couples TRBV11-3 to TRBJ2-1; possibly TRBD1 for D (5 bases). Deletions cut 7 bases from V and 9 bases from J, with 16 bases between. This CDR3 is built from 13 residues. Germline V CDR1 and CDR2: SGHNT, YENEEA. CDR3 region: CASKGVGQGEQFF. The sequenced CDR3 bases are TGTGCCAGCAAAGGGGTGGGTCAGGGTGAG. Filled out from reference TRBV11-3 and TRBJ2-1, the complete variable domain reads EAGVVQSPRYKIIEKKQPVAFWCNPISGHNTLYWYLQNLGQGPELLIRYENEEAVDDSQLPKDRFSAERLKGVDSTLKIQPAELGDSAVYLCASKGVGQGEQFFGPGTRLTVL.

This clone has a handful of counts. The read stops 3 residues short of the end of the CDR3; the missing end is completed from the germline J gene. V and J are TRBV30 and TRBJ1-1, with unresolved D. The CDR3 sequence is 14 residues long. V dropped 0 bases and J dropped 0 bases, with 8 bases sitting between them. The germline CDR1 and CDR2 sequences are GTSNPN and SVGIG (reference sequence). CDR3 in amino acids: CAWSVTRVNTEAFF. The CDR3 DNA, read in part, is TGTGCCTGGAGTGTCACCCGGGTGAACACTGAA.

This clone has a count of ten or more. The chain's CDR3 is CSAENRGDTQYF. CDR3 bases read: TGCAGTGCGGAGAACAGGGGGGATACG. V usage is TRBV20-1 and J usage is TRBJ2-3, with TRBD1 matching over 8 bases. The CDR3 extends 3 residues past the end of the read, so its final part is completed from the germline J gene. The junction had 5 bases not matched to a gene; V was cut back by 6 bases and J by 6 bases. This CDR3 region has 12 residues. Germline CDR1 DFQATT, CDR2 SNEGSKA (reference sequence).

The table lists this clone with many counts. CDR3: CAWSLDRGNEQYF. The sequenced CDR3 bases are TGTGCCTGGAGTTTGGACAGGGGGAACGAG. This chain connects TRBV30 to TRBJ2-7; TRBD1 matches at 10 bases. The read comes to an end 3 residues before the CDR3 does, leaving the germline J gene to fill in the end. Germline values: CDR1 GTSNPN, CDR2 SVGIG (reference sequence). V gave up 2 bases and J gave up 5 bases; unmatched junction bases: 3. The CDR3 spans 13 residues.

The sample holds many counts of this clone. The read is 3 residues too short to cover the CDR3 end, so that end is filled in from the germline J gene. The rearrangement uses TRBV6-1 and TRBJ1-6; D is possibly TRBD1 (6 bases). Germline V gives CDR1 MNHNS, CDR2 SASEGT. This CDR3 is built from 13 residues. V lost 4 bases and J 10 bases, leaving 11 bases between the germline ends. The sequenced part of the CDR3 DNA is TGTGCCAGCAGTGGAACCAGGGGATCACCC. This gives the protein CASSGTRGSP. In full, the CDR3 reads CASSGTRGSPLHF.

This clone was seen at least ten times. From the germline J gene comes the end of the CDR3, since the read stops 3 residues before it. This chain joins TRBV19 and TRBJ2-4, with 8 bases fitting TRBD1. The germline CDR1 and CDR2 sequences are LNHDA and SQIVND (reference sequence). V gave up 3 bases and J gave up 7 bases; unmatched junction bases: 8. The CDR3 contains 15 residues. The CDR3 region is CASSISGQGGNIQYF. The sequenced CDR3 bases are TGTGCCAGTAGTATCTCTGGACAGGGTGGCAACATT.

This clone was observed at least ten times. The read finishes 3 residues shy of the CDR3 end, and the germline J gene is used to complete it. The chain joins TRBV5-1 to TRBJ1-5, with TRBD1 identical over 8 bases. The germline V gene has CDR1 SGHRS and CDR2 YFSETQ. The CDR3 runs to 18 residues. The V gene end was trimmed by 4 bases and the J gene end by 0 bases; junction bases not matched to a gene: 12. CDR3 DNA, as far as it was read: TGCGCCAGCAGCCGACCTAGATACAGGGGGTATAGCAATCAGCCC. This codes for CASSRPRYRGYSNQP. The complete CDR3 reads CASSRPRYRGYSNQPQHF. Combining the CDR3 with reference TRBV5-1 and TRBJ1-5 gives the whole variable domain KAGVTQTPRYLIKTRGQQVTLSCSPISGHRSVSWYQQTPGQGLQFLFEYFSETQRNKGNFPGRFSGRQFSNSRSEMNVSTLELGDSALYLCASSRPRYRGYSNQPQHFGDGTRLSIL.

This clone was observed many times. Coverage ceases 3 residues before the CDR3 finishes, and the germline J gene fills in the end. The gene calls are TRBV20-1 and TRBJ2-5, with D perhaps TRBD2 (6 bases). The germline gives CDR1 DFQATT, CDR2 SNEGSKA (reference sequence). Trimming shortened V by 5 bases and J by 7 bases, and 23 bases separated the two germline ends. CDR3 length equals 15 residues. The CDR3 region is CSAVVGGSALGTQYF. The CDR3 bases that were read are TGCAGTGCTGTGGTTGGGGGGTCGGCCCTGGGGACC.

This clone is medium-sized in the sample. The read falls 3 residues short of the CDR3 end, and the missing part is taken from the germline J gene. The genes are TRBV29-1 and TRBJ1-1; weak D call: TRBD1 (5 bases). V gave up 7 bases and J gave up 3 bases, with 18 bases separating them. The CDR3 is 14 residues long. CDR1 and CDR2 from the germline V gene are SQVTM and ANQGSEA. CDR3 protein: CSAAGGLGYTEAFF. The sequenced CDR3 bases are TGCAGCGCTGCGGGGGGATTGGGGTACACTGAA.